The 14 T cell receptor beta chains presented below share a single source sample, sequenced in a study of T cells in tuberculosis (dated by TCRdb to the late 2010s). Library preparation used the immunoSEQ multiplex PCR assay. The immuneACCESS repertoire file appears here via TCRdb, limited to in-frame rearrangements. These files lack a portion of the clones; in checked studies, under half of the deficit traces to unresolved V genes, and the cause of the others is not known. Here the sample has fewer than 40,000 clones; roughly 95% occur a single time. Of the sample, under 3% is held by the ten largest clones. Input material: PBMCs. Every receptor here comes from a donor between 10 and 35 years old with latent tuberculosis or without tuberculosis infection.

The chain recombines TRBV19 with TRBJ1-2; D may be TRBD1 (5 bases). The germline V gene encodes CDR1 LNHDA and CDR2 SQIVND (reference sequence). This CDR3 comprises 13 residues. The germline V and J ends were trimmed by 3 bases and 4 bases, with 9 bases remaining between them. CDR3 nucleotides: TGTGCCAGTAGTATCGACAGCTTCTATGGCTACACCTTC. Translation: CASSIDSFYGYTF.

This chain links TRBV5-6 with TRBJ2-1, with 11 bases lining up with TRBD2. This CDR3 contains 16 residues. Germline values: CDR1 SGHDT, CDR2 YYEEEE. After removal of 4 bases from V and 7 bases from J, the junction contained 10 bases not matched to a gene. DNA of the CDR3: TGTGCCAGCAGCCACTATAGCGGGGGGGCCGTGAATGAGCAGTTCTTC. Translated, it gives CASSHYSGGAVNEQFF.

The V call is TRBV11-2, the J call TRBJ1-3; TRBD1 agrees at 8 bases. J gave up 2 bases and V 5 bases, and 5 bases lay outside the gene matches. CDR3 length equals 15 residues. In germline, CDR1 is SGHAT, CDR2 FQNNGV. The CDR3 region is CASSPLQGAGNTIYF. CDR3 DNA: TGTGCCAGCAGCCCCTTACAGGGGGCTGGAAACACCATATATTTT.

This clone has a handful of counts. This sequence joins TRBV19 and TRBJ2-2; D call uncertain. The CDR3 spans 13 residues. The germline V gene encodes CDR1 LNHDA and CDR2 SQIVND (reference sequence). V lost 7 bases and J lost 1, with 7 bases in between. The CDR3 is CASIQRNTGELFF. The DNA for the CDR3 is TGTGCCAGTATTCAGCGGAACACCGGGGAGCTGTTTTTT.

Here the CDR3 DNA reads TGTGCCAGCACTCGAGAGATGAACACTGAAGCTTTCTTT. Encoded protein: CASTREMNTEAFF. This rearrangement joins TRBV2 to TRBJ1-1; D is ambiguous. The germline V gene has CDR1 SNHLY and CDR2 FYNNEI. The CDR3 has 13 residues. Trimming pared 7 bases from V and 0 bases from J, leaving 9 bases between.

The chain recombines TRBV19 with TRBJ1-2, with 7 bases matching TRBD1. CDR3 length: 12 amino acids. Germline V gives CDR1 LNHDA, CDR2 SQIVND (reference sequence). Trimming removed 4 bases from V and 8 bases from J; junction bases left unmatched: 4. CDR3 DNA: TGTGCCAGTAGTAACAGGGGCGACGGCTACACCTTC. Encoded protein: CASSNRGDGYTF.

V gene TRBV7-6 combines with J gene TRBJ2-1, with TRBD2 matching over 8 bases. The CDR3 contains 16 residues. V lost 1 base to trimming and J lost 7 bases; unmatched junction nucleotides: 9. The germline V gene has CDR1 SGHVS and CDR2 FNYEAQ. CDR3 sequence (DNA): TGTGCCAGCAGCTTAGGGACTAGCTCTCTAAATAATGAGCAGTTCTTC. Translating it yields CASSLGTSSLNNEQFF.

This clone has a single count. This chain links TRBV10-2 with TRBJ2-7; tentatively, D is TRBD1 (6 bases). This CDR3 has 13 residues. Per the germline V gene, CDR1 is WSHSY and CDR2 is SAAADI. The V and J ends lost 8 bases and 2 bases respectively, with 13 bases between them. The CDR3 region has the DNA TGCGCCAGCGCGATACAGGGTCCCTACGAGCAGTACTTC. Protein sequence: CASAIQGPYEQYF.

The rearrangement joins TRBV7-3 to TRBJ1-1; D gene ambiguous. Germline V gives CDR1 SGHTA, CDR2 FQGTGA. V was shortened by 2 bases and J by 0 bases, with 4 bases between the two germline ends. The CDR3 is 13 amino acids. CDR3 amino acids: CASSLALNTEAFF. Written as DNA, the CDR3 is TGTGCCAGCAGCTTAGCGTTGAACACTGAAGCTTTCTTT.

The chain uses TRBV19 and TRBJ2-2; no reliable D call. The CDR3 sequence is 15 residues long. The V gene lost 3 bases and the J gene lost 4 bases, with 12 bases spanning the gap. Germline V CDR1 and CDR2: LNHDA, SQIVND (reference sequence). For the CDR3, the DNA is TGTGCCAGTAGTATCTACGCCCTTGGCACCGGGGAGCTGTTTTTT. Its protein is CASSIYALGTGELFF.

This chain uses TRBV4-3 with TRBJ2-2; D is uncertain. The CDR3 has 19 amino acids. The V gene's germline CDR1 is LGHNA and CDR2 YSLEER. V dropped 0 bases and J dropped 5 bases, with 22 bases sitting between them. The CDR3 loop is CASSQDLGVTGQETGELFF. The DNA of the CDR3 is TGCGCCAGCAGCCAAGATCTCGGAGTTACGGGTCAAGAAACCGGGGAGCTGTTTTTT.

The rearrangement joins TRBV27 to TRBJ2-3, with 9 bases matching TRBD1. Unmatched junction bases numbered 2, after V lost 3 bases and J lost 4 bases. CDR3 length equals 14 residues. The V gene's germline CDR1 is MNHEY and CDR2 SMNVEV (reference sequence). CDR3 nucleotides: TGTGCCAGCAGTTTTGGGACAGGGTCAGATACGCAGTATTTT. It is translated as CASSFGTGSDTQYF.

The V gene is TRBV7-3, the J gene TRBJ1-4, with 9 bases identical to TRBD1. Germline CDR1 and CDR2: SGHTA and FQGTGA. The CDR3 consists of 17 residues. After removal of 1 base from V and 4 bases from J, the junction contained 7 bases not matched to a gene. The CDR3 here is CASSLIGTGNGNEKLFF. DNA of the CDR3: TGTGCCAGCAGCTTAATTGGGACAGGGAACGGTAATGAAAAACTGTTTTTT.

The chain joins TRBV4-1 to TRBJ2-7, with D perhaps matching TRBD2 (5 bases). This CDR3 comprises 17 residues. In germline, CDR1 is MGHRA, CDR2 YSYEKL. Between the trimmed V and J ends, which lost 1 base and 5 bases, there was a span of 21 bases. CDR3 in amino acids: CASSQGSVGSTVHEQYF. CDR3 nucleotides: TGCGCCAGCAGCCAAGGAAGTGTAGGGAGCACGGTGCACGAGCAGTACTTC.